This T cell receptor (beta chain) was captured by sequencing in a study of blood T cell repertoires in COVID-19. Only in-frame clones appear in the TCRdb table, and some are missing; sequencing was by immunoSEQ multiplex PCR. Altogether roughly 250,000 clones are present, more than 70% being singletons, with the ten largest covering 0.95% to 1.5%. Germline V gene data show CDR1 as SGHAT and CDR2 as FQNNGV. V dropped 2 bases and J dropped 3; count of bases not matched to a gene: 3. CDR3 size: 14 residues. This clone has just a few counts. The sequence was obtained from a woman aged 35 to 49 with acute COVID-19. The source material was PBMCs or T cells enriched from blood (not recorded which). This sequence joins TRBV11-2 and TRBJ1-2; 7 positions match TRBD1. The CDR3 bases are TGTGCCAGCAGCTTAAGGGGGCGATACTATGGCTACACCTTC. It codes for CASSLRGRYYGYTF.